The clone carrying this T cell receptor (beta chain) was picked up a small number of times. Its cognate antigen is unknown. From germline, CDR1 is SNHLY and CDR2 FYNNEI. This CDR3 is 15 amino acids long. Trimming removed 0 bases at V and 2 bases at J, with 10 bases between. This sample was taken from a study of response to subunit inactivated influenza vaccine. Study results and caveats: Authors suggested each seasonal flu vaccination may recruit only limited numbers of new T cells.

Via MiXCR, TCRdb re-called the RT-PCR reads, giving one row per CDR3 protein. The data show almost 600,000 distinct CDR3 sequences, 12% to 15% seen once. This clonotype was sampled from a man aged 50 or older who received an inactivated influenza vaccine. Sequencing used PBMCs from blood, obtained approximately 13 days after vaccination. J is TRBJ1-2 and V is TRBV2, with no clear D. The CDR3 bases are TGTGCCAGCAGTGAAGCGCAAAGGGTGAACTATGGCTACACCTTC. Translating gives CASSEAQRVNYGYTF.